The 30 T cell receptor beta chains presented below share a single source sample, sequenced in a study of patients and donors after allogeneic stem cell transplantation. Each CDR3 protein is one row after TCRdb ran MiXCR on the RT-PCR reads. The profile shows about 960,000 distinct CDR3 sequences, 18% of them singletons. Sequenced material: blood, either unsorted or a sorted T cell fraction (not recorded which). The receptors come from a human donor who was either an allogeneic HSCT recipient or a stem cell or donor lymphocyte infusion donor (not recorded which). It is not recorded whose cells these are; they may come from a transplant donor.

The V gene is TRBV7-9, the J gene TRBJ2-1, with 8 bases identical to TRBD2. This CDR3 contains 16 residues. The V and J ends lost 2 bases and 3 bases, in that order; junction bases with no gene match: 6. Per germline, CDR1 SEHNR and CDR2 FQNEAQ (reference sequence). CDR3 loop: CASSLPGGRLYNEQFF. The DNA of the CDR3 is TGTGCCAGCAGCTTACCGGGCGGGAGGCTCTACAATGAGCAGTTCTTC.

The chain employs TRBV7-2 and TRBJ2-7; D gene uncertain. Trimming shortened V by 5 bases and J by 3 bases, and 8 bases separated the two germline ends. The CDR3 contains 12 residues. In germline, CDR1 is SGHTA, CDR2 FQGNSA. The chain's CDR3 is CASSTSVYEQYF. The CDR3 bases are TGTGCCAGCAGCACATCGGTCTACGAGCAGTACTTC.

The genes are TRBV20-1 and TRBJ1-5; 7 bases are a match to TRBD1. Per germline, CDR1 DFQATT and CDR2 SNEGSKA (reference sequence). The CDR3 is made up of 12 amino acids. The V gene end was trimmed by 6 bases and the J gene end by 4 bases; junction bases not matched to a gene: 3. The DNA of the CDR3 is TGCAGTGCGACAGGGCTAAATCAGCCCCAGCATTTT. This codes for CSATGLNQPQHF.

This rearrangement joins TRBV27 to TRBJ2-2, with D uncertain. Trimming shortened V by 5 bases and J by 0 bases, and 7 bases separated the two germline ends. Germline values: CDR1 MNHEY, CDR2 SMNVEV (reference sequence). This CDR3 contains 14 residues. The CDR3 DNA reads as TGTGCCAGCAGTATAACCGCGAACACCGGGGAGCTGTTTTTT. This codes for CASSITANTGELFF.

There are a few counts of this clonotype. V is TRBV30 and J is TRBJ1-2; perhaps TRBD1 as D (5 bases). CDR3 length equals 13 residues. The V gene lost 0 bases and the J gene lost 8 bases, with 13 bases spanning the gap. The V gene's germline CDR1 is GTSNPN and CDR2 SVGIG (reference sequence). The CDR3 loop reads CAWSVHLGEGYTF. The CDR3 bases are TGTGCCTGGAGTGTACATCTAGGGGAAGGCTACACCTTC.

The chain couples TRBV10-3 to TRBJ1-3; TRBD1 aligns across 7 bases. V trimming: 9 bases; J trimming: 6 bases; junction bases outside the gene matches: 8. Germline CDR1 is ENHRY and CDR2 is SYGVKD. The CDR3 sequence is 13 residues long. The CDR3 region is CAIRDSAQNTIYF. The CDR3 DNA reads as TGTGCCATAAGGGACAGCGCTCAAAACACCATATATTTT.

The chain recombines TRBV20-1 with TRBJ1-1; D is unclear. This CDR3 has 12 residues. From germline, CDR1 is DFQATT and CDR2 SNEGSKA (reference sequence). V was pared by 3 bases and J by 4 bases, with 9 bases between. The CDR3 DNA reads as TGCAGTGCTAGCCAAGAGGGCACTGAAGCTTTCTTT. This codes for CSASQEGTEAFF.

In DNA form, the CDR3 reads TGTGCCAGCAGTTCCCAGGGGCTAGCGGGAGATAACGAGCAGTACTTC. Protein sequence: CASSSQGLAGDNEQYF. This chain uses TRBV6-5 with TRBJ2-7; 10 bases are a match to TRBD2. This CDR3 comprises 16 residues. Trimming took 4 bases from V and 5 from J; bases not matched to a gene: 11. The germline V gene encodes CDR1 MNHEY and CDR2 SVGAGI.

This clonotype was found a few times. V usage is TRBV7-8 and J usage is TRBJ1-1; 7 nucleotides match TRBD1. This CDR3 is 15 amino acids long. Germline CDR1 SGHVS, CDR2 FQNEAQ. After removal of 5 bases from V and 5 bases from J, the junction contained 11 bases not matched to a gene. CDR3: CASSETGKRGTEAFF. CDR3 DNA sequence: TGTGCCAGCAGCGAGACAGGGAAAAGGGGGACTGAAGCTTTCTTT.

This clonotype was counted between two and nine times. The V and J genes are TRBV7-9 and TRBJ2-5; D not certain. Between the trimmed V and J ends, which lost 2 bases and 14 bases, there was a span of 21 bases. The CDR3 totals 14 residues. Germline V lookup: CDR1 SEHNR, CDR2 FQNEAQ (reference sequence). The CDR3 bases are TGTGCCAGCAGCTTATTTAATGAGTGGGCCAGGATATACTTC. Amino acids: CASSLFNEWARIYF. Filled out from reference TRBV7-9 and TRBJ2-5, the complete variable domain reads DTGVSQNPRHKITKRGQNVTFRCDPISEHNRLYWYRQTLGQGPEFLTYFQNEAQLEKSRLLSDRFSAERPKGSFSTLEIQRTEQGDSAMYLCASSLFNEWARIYFGPGTRLLVL.

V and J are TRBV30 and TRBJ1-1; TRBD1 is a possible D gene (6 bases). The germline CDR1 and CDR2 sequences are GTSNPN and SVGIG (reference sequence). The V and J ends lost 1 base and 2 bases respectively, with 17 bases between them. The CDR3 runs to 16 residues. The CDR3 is CAWSATNRVINTEAFF. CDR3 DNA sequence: TGTGCCTGGAGTGCAACCAACAGGGTAATTAACACTGAAGCTTTCTTT.

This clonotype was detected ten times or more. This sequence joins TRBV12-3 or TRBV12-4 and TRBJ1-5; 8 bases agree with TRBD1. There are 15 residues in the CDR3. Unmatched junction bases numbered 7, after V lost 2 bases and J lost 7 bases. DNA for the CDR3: TGTGCCAGCAGTTTATGGTCAGGGGGCGGCCAGCCCCAGCATTTT. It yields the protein CASSLWSGGGQPQHF.

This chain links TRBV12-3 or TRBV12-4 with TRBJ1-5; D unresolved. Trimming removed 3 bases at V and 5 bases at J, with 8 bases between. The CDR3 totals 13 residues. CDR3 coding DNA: TGTGCCAGCAGTTTCGATGTGTATCAGCCCCAGCATTTT. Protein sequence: CASSFDVYQPQHF.

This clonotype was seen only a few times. The CDR3 DNA reads TGCGCCAGCAGCCAAGATCGAGGGTTCAATGAGCAGTTCTTC. It specifies CASSQDRGFNEQFF. The V gene is TRBV4-3, the J gene TRBJ2-1; D may be TRBD2 (5 bases). CDR1 is LGHNA, CDR2 YSLEER, per germline. This CDR3 region has 14 residues. V was pared by 0 bases and J by 6 bases, with 9 bases between.

DNA for the CDR3: TGTGCCAGCAGTTTAGTCCAGAATCAGCCCCAGCATTTT. Its translation is CASSLVQNQPQHF. The chain has TRBV12-3 or TRBV12-4 and TRBJ1-5; D unclear. The CDR3 sequence is 13 residues long. V lost 1 base and J 4 bases, leaving 5 bases between the germline ends.

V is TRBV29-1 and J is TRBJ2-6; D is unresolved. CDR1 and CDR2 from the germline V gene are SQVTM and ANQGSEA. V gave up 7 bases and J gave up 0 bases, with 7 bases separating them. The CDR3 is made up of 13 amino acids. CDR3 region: CSAVISGANVLTF. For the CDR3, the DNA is TGCAGCGCAGTCATCTCTGGGGCCAACGTCCTGACTTTC.

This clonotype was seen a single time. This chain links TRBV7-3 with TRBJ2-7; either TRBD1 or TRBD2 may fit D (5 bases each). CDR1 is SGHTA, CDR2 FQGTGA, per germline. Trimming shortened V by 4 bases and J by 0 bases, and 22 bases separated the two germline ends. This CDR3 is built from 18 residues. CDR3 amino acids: CASSSLPHVGANSYEQYF. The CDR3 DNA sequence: TGTGCCAGCAGCTCCCTCCCCCATGTCGGGGCCAACTCCTACGAGCAGTACTTC. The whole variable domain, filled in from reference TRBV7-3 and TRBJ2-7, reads GAGVSQTPSNKVTEKGKYVELRCDPISGHTALYWYRQSLGQGPEFLIYFQGTGAADDSGLPNDRFFAVRPEGSVSTLKIQRTERGDSAVYLCASSSLPHVGANSYEQYFGPGTRLTVT.

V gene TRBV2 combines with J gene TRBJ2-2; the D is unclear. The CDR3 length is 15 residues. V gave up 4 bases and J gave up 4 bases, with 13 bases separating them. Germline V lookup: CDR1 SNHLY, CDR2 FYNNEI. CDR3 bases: TGTGCCAGCAGTGTGCAGTCTAAGGGCACCGGGGAGCTGTTTTTT. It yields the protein CASSVQSKGTGELFF.

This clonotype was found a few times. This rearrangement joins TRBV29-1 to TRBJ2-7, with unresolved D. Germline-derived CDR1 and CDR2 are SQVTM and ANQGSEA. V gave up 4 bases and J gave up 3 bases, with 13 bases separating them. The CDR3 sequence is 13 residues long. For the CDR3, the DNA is TGCAGCGTTGCCAGAGACACCAACTACGAGCAGTACTTC. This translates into CSVARDTNYEQYF.

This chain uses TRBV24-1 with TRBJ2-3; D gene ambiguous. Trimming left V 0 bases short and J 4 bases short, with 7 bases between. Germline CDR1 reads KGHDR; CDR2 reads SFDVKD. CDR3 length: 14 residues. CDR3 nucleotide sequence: TGTGCCACCAGTGATTTGGTAGGGCCAGATACGCAGTATTTT. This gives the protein CATSDLVGPDTQYF.

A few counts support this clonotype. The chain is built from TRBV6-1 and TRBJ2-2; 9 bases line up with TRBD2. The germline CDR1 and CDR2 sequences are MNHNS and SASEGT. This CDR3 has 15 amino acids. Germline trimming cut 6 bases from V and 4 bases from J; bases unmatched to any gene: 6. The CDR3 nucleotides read TGTGCCAGCAGGTTAGGACTAGCGACCACCGGGGAGCTGTTTTTT. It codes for CASRLGLATTGELFF.

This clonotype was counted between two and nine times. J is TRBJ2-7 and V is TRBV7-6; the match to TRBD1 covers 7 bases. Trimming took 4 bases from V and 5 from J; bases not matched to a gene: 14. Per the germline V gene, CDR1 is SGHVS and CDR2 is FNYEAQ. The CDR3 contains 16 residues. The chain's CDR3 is CASSSLLRQGRDEQYF. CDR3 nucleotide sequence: TGTGCCAGCAGCTCCCTACTCCGACAGGGTCGGGACGAGCAGTACTTC.

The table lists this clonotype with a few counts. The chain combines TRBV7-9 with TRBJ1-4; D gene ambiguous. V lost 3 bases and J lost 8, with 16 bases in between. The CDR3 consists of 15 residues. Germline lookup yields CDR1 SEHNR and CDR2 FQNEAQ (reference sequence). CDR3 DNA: TGTGCCAGCAGCTTGCGGGGAGGACTCGGAGAAAAACTGTTTTTT. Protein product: CASSLRGGLGEKLFF. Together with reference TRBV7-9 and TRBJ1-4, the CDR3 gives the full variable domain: DTGVSQNPRHKITKRGQNVTFRCDPISEHNRLYWYRQTLGQGPEFLTYFQNEAQLEKSRLLSDRFSAERPKGSFSTLEIQRTEQGDSAMYLCASSLRGGLGEKLFFGSGTQLSVL.

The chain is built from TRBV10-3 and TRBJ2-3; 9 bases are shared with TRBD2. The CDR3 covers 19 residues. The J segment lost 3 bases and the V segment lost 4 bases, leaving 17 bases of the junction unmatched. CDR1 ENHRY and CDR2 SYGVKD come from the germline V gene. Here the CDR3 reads CAISGDGLAGTTGTDTQYF. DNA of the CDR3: TGTGCCATCAGTGGAGATGGGCTAGCGGGGACGACAGGGACAGATACGCAGTATTTT.

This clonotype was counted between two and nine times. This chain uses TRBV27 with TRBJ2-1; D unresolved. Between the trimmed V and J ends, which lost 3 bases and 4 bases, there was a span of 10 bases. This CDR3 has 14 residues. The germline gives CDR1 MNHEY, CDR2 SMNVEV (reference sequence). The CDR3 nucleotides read TGTGCCAGCAGTTTCGAGTATAGATACAATGAGCAGTTCTTC. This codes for CASSFEYRYNEQFF.

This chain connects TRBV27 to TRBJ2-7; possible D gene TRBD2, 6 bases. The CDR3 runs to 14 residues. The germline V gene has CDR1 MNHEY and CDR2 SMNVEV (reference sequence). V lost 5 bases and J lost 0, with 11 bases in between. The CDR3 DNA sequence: TGTGCCAGCAGTCCCGCGGGGTACTCCTACGAGCAGTACTTC. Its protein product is CASSPAGYSYEQYF.

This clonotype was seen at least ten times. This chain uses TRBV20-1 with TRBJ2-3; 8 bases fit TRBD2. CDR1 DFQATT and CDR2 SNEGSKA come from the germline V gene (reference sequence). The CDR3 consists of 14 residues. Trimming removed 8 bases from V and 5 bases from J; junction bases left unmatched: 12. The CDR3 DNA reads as TGCAGTTCAGAGACGGGGGGGCCAAGAGATACGCAGTATTTT. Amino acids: CSSETGGPRDTQYF.

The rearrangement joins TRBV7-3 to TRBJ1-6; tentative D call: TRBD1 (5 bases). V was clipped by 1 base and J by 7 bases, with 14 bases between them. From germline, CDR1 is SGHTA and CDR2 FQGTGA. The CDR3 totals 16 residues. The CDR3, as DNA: TGTGCCAGCAGCTTAAGAGGCAGGGCTAAGAATTCACCCCTCCACTTT. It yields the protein CASSLRGRAKNSPLHF. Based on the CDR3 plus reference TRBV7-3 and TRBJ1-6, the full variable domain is GAGVSQTPSNKVTEKGKYVELRCDPISGHTALYWYRQSLGQGPEFLIYFQGTGAADDSGLPNDRFFAVRPEGSVSTLKIQRTERGDSAVYLCASSLRGRAKNSPLHFGNGTRLTVT.

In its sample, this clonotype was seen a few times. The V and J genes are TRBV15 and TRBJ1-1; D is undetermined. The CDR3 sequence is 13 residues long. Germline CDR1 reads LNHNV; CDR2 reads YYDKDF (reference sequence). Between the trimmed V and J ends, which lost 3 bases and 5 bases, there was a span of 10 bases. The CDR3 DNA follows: TGTGCCACCAGCAGCGATGGGAGGACTGAAGCTTTCTTT. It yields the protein CATSSDGRTEAFF.

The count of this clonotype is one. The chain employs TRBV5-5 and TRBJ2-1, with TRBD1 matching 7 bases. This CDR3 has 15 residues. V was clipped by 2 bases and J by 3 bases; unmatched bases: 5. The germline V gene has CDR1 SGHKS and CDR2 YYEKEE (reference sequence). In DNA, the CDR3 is TGTGCCAGCAGCTTAGAAGGGGGCCACTACAATGAGCAGTTCTTC. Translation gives CASSLEGGHYNEQFF.